This T cell receptor (beta chain) was identified in a study of cytomegalovirus exposure and HLA in healthy donors. Notes on the study in general: Altogether, more than 150 TCR beta chains were recorded as cytomegalovirus-associated. In a later analysis, productive TCRs from donors in an Asian-associated ancestry cluster reportedly carried fewer N-insertions than the cohort mean. Roughly even sequencing depth across donors was the assumption behind the presence/absence analyses.

PCR amplification relied on 60 Vbeta primers (plus 13 Jbeta primers). Produced via immunoSEQ multiplex PCR; TCRdb's table is partial and in-frame only. This sample has about 87,000 clones, with nearly 80% found just once. This clone has only a few counts. Its target is unknown. The germline V gene encodes CDR1 MRHNA and CDR2 SNTAGT. The junction had 11 bases not matched to a gene; V was cut back by 3 bases and J by 7 bases. The CDR3 runs to 16 residues. While unrecorded immune exposures were likely, the donors were nominally healthy when sampled. Source material: PBMCs. The source is a woman aged 40 to 50 in good health and CMV-seronegative. The chain joins TRBV6-4 to TRBJ2-1, with TRBD2 matching 8 bases. DNA for the CDR3: TGTGCCAGCAGTGAAGATGGTAGCGGGGCTCGGAATGAGCAGTTCTTC. Encoded protein: CASSEDGSGARNEQFF.